This T cell receptor (beta chain) was found in a study of regulatory T cells in long-lasting Graves disease. Assembly of TCR beta libraries relied on iRepertoire HTBI primers together with Arm-PCR of CDR3 regions. MiXCR, applied by TCRdb to the multiplex PCR reads, yields one record per CDR3 protein. In the table there are over 500,000 distinct CDR3 sequences, more than 15% of which are singletons. V shed 7 bases and J 1 base; nucleotides not matched to a gene: 6. Per the germline V gene, CDR1 is MNHEY and CDR2 is SMNVEV (reference sequence). This CDR3 has 15 residues. In its sample, this clonotype was seen many times. Stated time point: newly diagnosed GD, antithyroid drugs for less than 3 months. With RNA extracted from PBMCs as input, the TCR library was made. This sample also belongs to another study, concerning T cells in Graves' hyperthyroidism and ophthalmopathy. That work contributes: Each diagnosis was grounded in clinical symptoms, serum thyroxine and TRAb, thyroid ultrasound, and orbital computed tomography.

Specimen: peripheral blood mononuclear cells (PBMCs), collected at new diagnosis, from a patient treated with antithyroid drugs. This TCR was recovered from a young man with Graves disease. The chain combines TRBV27 with TRBJ2-1; 8 bases match TRBD2. The CDR3 sequence: CASKGSGSSYNEQFF. In DNA form, the CDR3 reads TGTGCCAGCAAAGGGAGCGGGAGTTCCTACAATGAGCAGTTCTTC.